These 28 T cell receptor beta chains were sequenced from one sample in a study of blood T cells in healthy people across ages (dated by TCRdb to the mid-2010s). Libraries were prepared through 5' RACE. Sequencer: Illumina HiSeq 2500. The second PCR ran for roughly 7 to 11 cycles and used a J-beta primer mix along with a sample-barcoded 5' primer. In-frame beta chains were kept once TCRdb had trimmed the public reads at Q25 with fastp and called clones with MiXCR. CDR3 protein duplicates are merged, each entry listing the most common genes and DNA. The sample data list under 1,100,000 distinct CDR3 sequences, and almost 25% of these were observed just once. The leading ten clones occupy approximately 0.71% of the sample. This same sample was also taken into another study, of T cells of mothers and their children.

Sequencing was done on a sample of blood. These receptors came from a girl aged 2-10 years in good health.

The chain uses TRBV6-2 or TRBV6-3 and TRBJ2-2, with TRBD1 identical over 9 bases. Unmatched junction bases numbered 5, after V lost 10 bases and J lost 5 bases. The CDR3 extends over 13 amino acids. Germline V lookup: CDR1 MNHEY, CDR2 SVGEGT. The CDR3 here is CATYRGRTGELFF. CDR3 in DNA: TGTGCCACATACAGGGGGCGAACCGGGGAGCTGTTTTTT.

Only a few counts were recorded for this clonotype. This chain links TRBV19 with TRBJ2-7; maybe TRBD2 (5 bases). Trimming shortened V by 7 bases and J by 10 bases, and 14 bases separated the two germline ends. Germline CDR1 is LNHDA and CDR2 is SQIVND (reference sequence). This CDR3 spans 11 amino acids. The CDR3 sequence is CASKAGGEQYF. The CDR3 DNA reads TGTGCCAGTAAGGCGGGTGGGGAACAGTACTTC.

The rearrangement uses TRBV13 and TRBJ2-1, with D hard to call. This CDR3 comprises 12 residues. The germline V gene encodes CDR1 PRHDT and CDR2 FYEKMQ (reference sequence). Trimming left V 2 bases short and J 8 bases short, with 7 bases between. The CDR3 spells CASSLLLDEQFF. The CDR3 region has the DNA TGTGCCAGCAGCTTACTTCTGGATGAGCAGTTCTTC.

The gene calls are TRBV29-1 and TRBJ2-3; tentative D call: TRBD1 (6 bases). Trimming cost V 8 bases and J 4 bases, with 13 bases left between them. The CDR3 totals 12 residues. Germline values: CDR1 SQVTM, CDR2 ANQGSEA. CDR3 nucleotides: TGCAGCTACCGAGAGGGGGCAGATACGCAGTATTTT. This encodes CSYREGADTQYF.

This clonotype was seen a few times. The V gene is TRBV29-1, the J gene TRBJ1-2, with D hard to call. The CDR3 contains 12 residues. V lost 3 bases and J lost 7, with 12 bases in between. CDR1 and CDR2 from the germline V gene are SQVTM and ANQGSEA. The CDR3 DNA reads TGCAGCGTTGACCCGGATCCGGGTGGCTACACCTTC. Protein: CSVDPDPGGYTF.

The sample holds a few counts of this clonotype. V gene TRBV4-2 combines with J gene TRBJ2-1, with 9 nucleotides matching TRBD2. The end of the DNA is better explained by TRBJ2-7, so the J call may be wrong. This CDR3 has 14 residues. The germline gives CDR1 LGHNA, CDR2 YNFKEQ. CDR3 region: CASSRGSGRYEQYF. CDR3 in DNA: TGTGCCAGCAGCCGTGGTAGCGGGAGATACGAGCAGTACTTC.

The V gene is TRBV7-3, the J gene TRBJ2-3; the match to TRBD2 covers 9 bases. The germline V gene has CDR1 SGHTA and CDR2 FQGTGA. The CDR3 runs 15 residues. Germline trimming cut 8 bases from V and 0 bases from J; bases unmatched to any gene: 6. The CDR3, as DNA: TGTGCCAGCGCGGCTAGCGGGATTAGCACAGATACGCAGTATTTT. It specifies CASAASGISTDTQYF.

This chain joins TRBV15 and TRBJ2-7; 10 nucleotides agree with TRBD2. The V and J ends lost 6 bases and 2 bases, in that order; junction bases with no gene match: 10. CDR3 length: 16 residues. The germline gives CDR1 LNHNV, CDR2 YYDKDF (reference sequence). The CDR3 DNA reads TGTGCCACCAGTGACCCCGGACTAGCGGAGACCTACGAGCAGTACTTC. It yields the protein CATSDPGLAETYEQYF. Drawing the rest from reference TRBV15 and TRBJ2-7, the complete variable domain is DAMVIQNPRYQVTQFGKPVTLSCSQTLNHNVMYWYQQKSSQAPKLLFHYYDKDFNNEADTPDNFQSRRPNTSFCFLDIRSPGLGDTAMYLCATSDPGLAETYEQYFGPGTRLTVT.

The chain links TRBV29-1 to TRBJ2-5; possible D gene TRBD2, 5 bases. Germline loops: CDR1 SQVTM, CDR2 ANQGSEA. This CDR3 contains 13 residues. Trimming shortened V by 6 bases and J by 1 base, and 12 bases separated the two germline ends. DNA for the CDR3: TGCAGCGTCGCGAAGCGGCTCCAAGAGACCCAGTACTTC. Encoded protein: CSVAKRLQETQYF.

The chain is built from TRBV29-1 and TRBJ1-1; 9 bases agree with TRBD1. CDR1 and CDR2 from the germline V gene are SQVTM and ANQGSEA. CDR3 size: 15 residues. The V gene end was trimmed by 7 bases and the J gene end by 2 bases; junction bases not matched to a gene: 11. The chain's CDR3 is CSALPGQGRNTEAFF. Written as DNA, the CDR3 is TGCAGCGCACTTCCGGGACAGGGAAGAAACACTGAAGCTTTCTTT.

The table lists this clonotype with a few counts. Sequence at one end of the junction differs from germline and may be a read error. The rearrangement joins TRBV5-5 to TRBJ2-7; D might be TRBD2 (5 bases). The CDR3 spans 13 residues. The V gene's germline CDR1 is SGHKS and CDR2 YYEKEE (reference sequence). CDR3 protein: CASSLRTSYGQYF. CDR3 DNA sequence: TGTGCCAGCAGCTTAAGGACTTCCTACGGGCAGTACTTC.

The V and J genes are TRBV7-9 and TRBJ2-7; D call uncertain. The V gene lost 5 bases and the J gene lost 5 bases, with 22 bases spanning the gap. Looked up from germline, CDR1 is SEHNR and CDR2 is FQNEAQ (reference sequence). This CDR3 is 16 amino acids long. CDR3 bases: TGTGCCAGCAGCCCCGAAAGGGATTGGATTCGCCACGAGCAGTACTTC. This translates into CASSPERDWIRHEQYF.

V and J are TRBV28 and TRBJ2-5; D is unclear. This CDR3 region has 14 residues. V was clipped by 6 bases and J by 1 base, with 12 bases between them. The V gene's germline CDR1 is MDHEN and CDR2 SYDVKM. CDR3 sequence: CASSHPDLQETQYF. As DNA, the CDR3 is TGTGCCAGCAGCCACCCCGATCTCCAAGAGACCCAGTACTTC.

Of note for this clonotype: A junction boundary mismatches the germline segment, possibly from a read error. V usage is TRBV11-1 and J usage is TRBJ2-7; TRBD1 matches 7 bases. The CDR3 contains 16 residues. Germline loops: CDR1 SGHAT, CDR2 FQDESV (reference sequence). Here the CDR3 DNA reads TGTGCCAGCAGCTTCGGACAGGAGACTTTCTCCTGCGAGCAGTACTTC. Protein: CASSFGQETFSCEQYF.

This chain links TRBV10-3 with TRBJ2-7; 8 bases align to TRBD1. The germline V gene has CDR1 ENHRY and CDR2 SYGVKD. Losses at the gene ends were 0 bases for V and 1 base for J; bases not matched to a gene: 11. The CDR3 contains 18 residues. In DNA, the CDR3 is TGTGCCATCAGTGAGTCCACCGGGACAGGCGATGCATCCTACGAGCAGTACTTC. This codes for CAISESTGTGDASYEQYF.

The sample holds a few counts of this clonotype. J is TRBJ1-4 and V is TRBV7-9; D is unresolved. Germline V gene sequence: CDR1 SEHNR, CDR2 FQNEAQ (reference sequence). The CDR3 length is 12 residues. Trimming removed 6 bases from V and 10 bases from J, with 12 bases in between. CDR3 nucleotides: TGTGCCAGCAGTTCAAAGTCGGGAAAACTGTTTTTT. This codes for CASSSKSGKLFF.

This rearrangement joins TRBV12-3 or TRBV12-4 to TRBJ2-3, with 9 bases aligning to TRBD2. Trimming cost V 6 bases and J 5 bases; bases outside gene matches: 12. The CDR3 totals 16 residues. The CDR3 reads CASRSLERGAEDTQYF. The CDR3, as DNA: TGTGCCAGCAGAAGCCTCGAGCGGGGGGCGGAAGATACGCAGTATTTT.

CDR3 sequence reads: CASSFQTGNTGELFF. Here the CDR3 DNA reads TGTGCCAGCAGCTTTCAGACAGGAAACACCGGGGAGCTGTTTTTT. The gene calls are TRBV7-2 and TRBJ2-2, with D possibly matching TRBD1 (6 bases). V dropped 3 bases and J dropped 2 bases, with 10 bases sitting between them. From germline, CDR1 is SGHTA and CDR2 FQGNSA. The CDR3 is made up of 15 amino acids.

This clonotype was found a few times. The gene calls are TRBV7-9 and TRBJ1-2, with D perhaps TRBD1 (5 bases). The CDR3 totals 15 residues. V was trimmed by 0 bases and J by 8 bases, leaving 16 bases between them. Germline V lookup: CDR1 SEHNR, CDR2 FQNEAQ (reference sequence). The CDR3 DNA reads as TGTGCCAGCAGCTTAGCGTCCGTCGAAAAGGGGGGCTACACCTTC. This translates into CASSLASVEKGGYTF.

The rearrangement uses TRBV2 and TRBJ2-2, with 8 bases lining up with TRBD1. Germline V gives CDR1 SNHLY, CDR2 FYNNEI. This CDR3 comprises 16 residues. V lost 8 bases to trimming and J lost 0 bases; unmatched junction nucleotides: 8. The CDR3 is CASEGPTGANTGELFF. The CDR3 DNA is TGTGCCAGCGAAGGACCGACAGGGGCGAACACCGGGGAGCTGTTTTTT.

This clonotype was picked up a small number of times. This chain links TRBV4-1 with TRBJ1-6; D not resolved. Germline-derived CDR1 and CDR2 are MGHRA and YSYEKL. V dropped 0 bases and J dropped 2 bases, with 14 bases sitting between them. CDR3 length equals 18 residues. The CDR3 reads CASSQEVPSRTYNSPLHF. CDR3 DNA: TGCGCCAGCAGCCAAGAGGTTCCTTCCAGGACCTATAATTCACCCCTCCACTTT.

This chain uses TRBV6-5 with TRBJ2-5; D may match TRBD1 or TRBD2 (5 bases each). The J call may not be correct, given that the DNA end is closer to TRBJ2-7. This CDR3 spans 14 amino acids. The germline gives CDR1 MNHEY, CDR2 SVGAGI. CDR3 region: CANRQFSDSYEQYF. The CDR3 DNA is TGTGCCAACAGACAGTTTAGCGATAGCTACGAGCAGTACTTC.

The rearrangement links TRBV27 to TRBJ2-7; TRBD2 matches 12 bases. Germline loops: CDR1 MNHEY, CDR2 SMNVEV (reference sequence). The CDR3 loop spans 16 amino acids. The J segment lost 3 bases and the V segment lost 4 bases, leaving 7 bases of the junction unmatched. The CDR3 nucleotides read TGTGCCAGCAGTTCCGGACTAGCGGGGCCTCTCTACGAGCAGTACTTC. Translated: CASSSGLAGPLYEQYF.

In this sample, this clonotype turned up a few times. The CDR3 nucleotides read TGTGCCAGCAGCCCATTCGCGGGAGGGTTCTATGAGCAGTTCTTC. Its protein product is CASSPFAGGFYEQFF. The chain links TRBV7-3 to TRBJ2-1, with TRBD2 matching over 9 bases. V trimming: 5 bases; J trimming: 8 bases; junction bases outside the gene matches: 10. In germline, CDR1 is SGHTA, CDR2 FQGTGA. The CDR3 consists of 15 residues.

The chain is built from TRBV6-6 and TRBJ1-2; 9 bases line up with TRBD1. CDR1 and CDR2 (germline): MNHNY, SVGAGI (reference sequence). The V and J ends lost 10 bases and 2 bases, in that order; junction bases with no gene match: 5. The CDR3 contains 13 residues. CDR3 bases: TGTGCCACCCGGGACAGGGAGAACTATGGCTACACCTTC. It is translated as CATRDRENYGYTF.

The chain is built from TRBV7-9 and TRBJ2-5; 14 nucleotides agree with TRBD2. This CDR3 spans 17 amino acids. CDR1 is SEHNR and CDR2 is FQNEAQ in the germline V gene (reference sequence). V shed 5 bases, J shed 4 bases, and the junction held 9 bases outside the gene matches. This CDR3 reads CASSISPGLAGAETQYF. CDR3 DNA: TGTGCCAGCAGCATTAGCCCGGGACTAGCGGGAGCAGAGACCCAGTACTTC.

J is TRBJ2-7 and V is TRBV6-5; 9 bases fit TRBD2. The length of the CDR3 is 14 residues. Germline values: CDR1 MNHEY, CDR2 SVGAGI. The V gene end was trimmed by 3 bases and the J gene end by 7 bases; junction bases not matched to a gene: 7. This chain's CDR3 is CASSYAAGGGEQYF. CDR3 in DNA: TGTGCCAGCAGTTATGCGGCGGGAGGGGGTGAGCAGTACTTC.

This clonotype was recorded a few times. The genes are TRBV29-1 and TRBJ2-2; D unclear. Looked up from germline, CDR1 is SQVTM and CDR2 is ANQGSEA. This CDR3 comprises 12 residues. Between the trimmed V and J ends, which lost 4 bases and 7 bases, there was a span of 10 bases. DNA for the CDR3: TGCAGCGTTGTATTAGAGCGCGGGGAGCTGTTTTTT. Protein: CSVVLERGELFF.